The T cell receptor beta chain under discussion was sequenced for a study of shared clonotypes between healthy human individuals. A word on this clone: Its specificity is unknown.

Study-wide results and caveats: Generally, naive subsets came out with larger estimated richness than memory subsets. Researchers sampled only blood; tissue repertoires likely differ.

It was about 210 ng DNA, approximately 30,000 T cell genomes, that sorted-subset replicate PCRs used. Clones were sequenced by immunoSEQ multiplex PCR, and TCRdb holds only the in-frame ones, with some missing. The repertoire has around 2.1 million clones, 85% to 95% of them found once; the top ten carry 1.7%. CD8 cells classed as naive were CD45RO-negative and positively selected for CCR7, excluding terminally differentiated effector memory CD45RA+ cells. Unmatched junction bases numbered 21, after V lost 5 bases and J lost 3 bases. This CDR3 spans 20 amino acids. The V gene's germline CDR1 is SGDLS and CDR2 YYNGEE.

The source is a man younger than 35 in good health. Some clones in this sample may be carry-over from other donors' samples. The V gene is TRBV9, the J gene TRBJ1-4, with 8 bases that match TRBD1. Sequencing was performed on naive CD8+ T cells from PBMCs. The CDR3 loop reads CASRQLRGLESNTSNEKLFF. CDR3 DNA sequence: TGTGCCAGCAGACAACTCAGGGGGCTCGAGTCCAATACGTCTAATGAAAAACTGTTTTTT. The whole variable domain, filled in from reference TRBV9 and TRBJ1-4, reads DSGVTQTPKHLITATGQRVTLRCSPRSGDLSVYWYQQSLDQGLQFLIQYYNGEERAKGNILERFSAQQFPDLHSELNLSSLELGDSALYFCASRQLRGLESNTSNEKLFFGSGTQLSVL.